The next 10 T cell receptor beta chains were all read from a single sample in a study of T cell responses to AZD1222 COVID-19 vaccine. TCRdb's copy holds only in-frame clones and misses some; the assay was immunoSEQ multiplex PCR. The table has about 200,000 clones, approximately 90% seen once. The specimen was peripheral blood, collected 28 days after the second dose of the MenACWY control vaccine. These receptors all come from an adult who received the MenACWY meningococcal vaccine as a control.

V usage is TRBV28 and J usage is TRBJ1-5; no clear D. The CDR3 is made up of 12 amino acids. Trimming cost V 3 bases and J 12 bases, with 12 bases left between them. Per the germline V gene, CDR1 is MDHEN and CDR2 is SYDVKM. This CDR3 is CASSFGLSIQHF. The CDR3 DNA is TGTGCCAGCAGTTTTGGTCTTTCCATCCAGCATTTT. The full variable domain, in which reference TRBV28 and TRBJ1-5 provide the parts outside the CDR3, is DVKVTQSSRYLVKRTGEKVFLECVQDMDHENMFWYRQDPGLGLRLIYFSYDVKMKEKGDIPEGYSVSREKKERFSLILESASTNQTSMYLCASSFGLSIQHFGDGTRLSIL.

This chain joins TRBV3-1 (or the pseudogene TRBV3-2) and TRBJ2-7; D possibly matches TRBD1 or TRBD2 (5 bases each). Trimming took 10 bases from V and 2 from J, leaving 9 bases between them. CDR1 and CDR2 (germline): LGHDT, YNNKEL (reference sequence). There are 11 residues in the CDR3. As DNA, the CDR3 is TGTGCCACGGGACCGACCTACGAGCAGTACTTC. As protein: CATGPTYEQYF.

The V and J genes are TRBV6-1 and TRBJ2-4, with TRBD1 matching over 7 bases. CDR1 MNHNS and CDR2 SASEGT come from the germline V gene. This CDR3 is 15 amino acids long. J lost 1 base, V lost 7 bases, and 7 bases had no gene match. The CDR3 loop reads CASTQRQGAKNIQYF. In DNA, the CDR3 is TGTGCCAGCACCCAGCGACAGGGTGCCAAAAACATTCAGTACTTC.

The V gene is TRBV19, the J gene TRBJ2-1; no clear D. V was clipped by 6 bases and J by 5 bases, with 29 bases between them. Germline assignment: CDR1 LNHDA and CDR2 SQIVND (reference sequence). This CDR3 is built from 19 residues. As DNA, the CDR3 is TGTGCCAGTAGCCTCCGGGCGAGAGATGGGGATCTACGGGACAATGAGCAGTTCTTC. It is translated as CASSLRARDGDLRDNEQFF.

V is TRBV30 and J is TRBJ2-7; 8 bases are shared with TRBD2. The CDR3 is 15 residues long. Germline assignment: CDR1 GTSNPN and CDR2 SVGIG (reference sequence). Unmatched junction bases numbered 12, after V lost 2 bases and J lost 6 bases. CDR3 sequence reads: CAWSRRREAGGEQYF. DNA for the CDR3: TGTGCCTGGAGTCGACGGCGCGAGGCGGGAGGCGAGCAGTACTTC.

The rearrangement joins TRBV28 to TRBJ2-5; 8 nucleotides line up with TRBD2. Germline V gene lookup returns CDR1 MDHEN and CDR2 SYDVKM. V dropped 7 bases and J dropped 2; count of bases not matched to a gene: 6. The CDR3 totals 14 residues. CDR3 in DNA: TGTGCCAGCAAGTCCGGGACTAGACAAGAGACCCAGTACTTC. This encodes CASKSGTRQETQYF.

The rearrangement links TRBV3-1 (or the pseudogene TRBV3-2) to TRBJ1-2; D is uncertain. V lost 4 bases and J 8 bases, leaving 14 bases between the germline ends. Germline V gene lookup returns CDR1 LGHDT and CDR2 YNNKEL (reference sequence). This CDR3 region has 13 residues. The CDR3 region is CASSPSRPAGYTF. CDR3 nucleotide sequence: TGTGCCAGCAGCCCCAGCCGTCCAGCGGGCTACACCTTC.

This chain joins TRBV7-9 and TRBJ2-1; D may correspond to TRBD1 or TRBD2 (7 bases each). Per the germline V gene, CDR1 is SEHNR and CDR2 is FQNEAQ (reference sequence). V lost 11 bases to trimming and J lost 8 bases, with 16 bases between them. The CDR3 length is 12 residues. The CDR3, as DNA: TGTGCCGGGGGGGTCACAGGGGATGAGCAGTTCTTC. Translating it yields CAGGVTGDEQFF.

This clone came up a few times. The genes are TRBV18 and TRBJ2-7, with D uncertain. Germline lookup yields CDR1 KGHSH and CDR2 LQKENI. Trimming left V 2 bases short and J 1 base short, with 3 bases between. This CDR3 comprises 12 residues. This CDR3 is CASSPESYEQYF. The DNA of the CDR3 is TGTGCCAGCTCACCAGAGTCCTACGAGCAGTACTTC.

This clone showed up just once. This rearrangement joins TRBV27 to TRBJ1-5; D call uncertain. Trimming removed 5 bases from V and 0 bases from J, with 8 bases in between. This CDR3 has 14 residues. Germline V lookup: CDR1 MNHEY, CDR2 SMNVEV (reference sequence). CDR3 amino acids: CASSTSSSNQPQHF. The CDR3 region has the DNA TGTGCCAGCAGTACTAGTTCTAGCAATCAGCCCCAGCATTTT.